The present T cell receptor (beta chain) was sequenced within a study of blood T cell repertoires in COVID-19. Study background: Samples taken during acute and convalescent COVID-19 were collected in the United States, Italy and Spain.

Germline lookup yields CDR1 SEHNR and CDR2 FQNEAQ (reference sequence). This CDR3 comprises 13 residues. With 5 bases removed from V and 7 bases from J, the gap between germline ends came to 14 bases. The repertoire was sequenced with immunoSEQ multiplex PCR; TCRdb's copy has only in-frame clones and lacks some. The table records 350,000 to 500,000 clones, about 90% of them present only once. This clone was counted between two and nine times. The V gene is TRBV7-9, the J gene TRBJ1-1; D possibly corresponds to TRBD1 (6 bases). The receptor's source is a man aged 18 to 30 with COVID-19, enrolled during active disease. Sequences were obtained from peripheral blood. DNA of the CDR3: TGTGCCAGCAGCCACACTGGGACAAGTGAAGCTTTCTTT. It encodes CASSHTGTSEAFF.